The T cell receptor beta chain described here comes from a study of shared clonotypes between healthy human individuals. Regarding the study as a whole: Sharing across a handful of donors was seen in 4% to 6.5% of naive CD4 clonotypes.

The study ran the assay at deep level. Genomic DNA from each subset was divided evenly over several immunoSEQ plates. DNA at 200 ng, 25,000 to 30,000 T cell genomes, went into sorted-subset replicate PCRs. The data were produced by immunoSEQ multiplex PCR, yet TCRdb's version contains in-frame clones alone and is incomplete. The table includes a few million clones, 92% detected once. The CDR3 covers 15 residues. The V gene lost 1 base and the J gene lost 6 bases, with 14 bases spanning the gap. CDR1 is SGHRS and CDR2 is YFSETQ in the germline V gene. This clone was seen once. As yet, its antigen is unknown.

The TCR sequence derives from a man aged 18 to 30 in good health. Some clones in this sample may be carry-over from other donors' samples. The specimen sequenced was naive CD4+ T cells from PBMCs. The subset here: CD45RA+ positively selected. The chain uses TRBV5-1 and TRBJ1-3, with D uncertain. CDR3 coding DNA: TGCGCCAGCAGCTTGTACGGGCTCGGCGAAAACACCATATATTTT. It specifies CASSLYGLGENTIYF.